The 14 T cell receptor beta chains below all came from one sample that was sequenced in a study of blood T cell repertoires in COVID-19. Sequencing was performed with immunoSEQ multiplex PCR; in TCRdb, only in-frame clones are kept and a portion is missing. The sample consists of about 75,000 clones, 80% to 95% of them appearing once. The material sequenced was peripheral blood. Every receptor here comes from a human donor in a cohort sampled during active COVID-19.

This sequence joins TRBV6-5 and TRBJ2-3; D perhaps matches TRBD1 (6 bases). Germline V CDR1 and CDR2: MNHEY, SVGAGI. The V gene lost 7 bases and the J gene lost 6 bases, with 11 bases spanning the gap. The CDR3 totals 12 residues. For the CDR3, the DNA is TGTGCCAGCAAACAGGGTCCCGATACGCAGTATTTT. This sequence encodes CASKQGPDTQYF.

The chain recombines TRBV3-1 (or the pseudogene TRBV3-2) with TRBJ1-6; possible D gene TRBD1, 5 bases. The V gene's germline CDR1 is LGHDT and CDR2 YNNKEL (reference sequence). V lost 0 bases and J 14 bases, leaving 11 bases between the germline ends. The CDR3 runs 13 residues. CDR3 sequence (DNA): TGTGCCAGCAGCCAAGATTGGGGGGGGTCCCTCCACTTT. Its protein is CASSQDWGGSLHF.

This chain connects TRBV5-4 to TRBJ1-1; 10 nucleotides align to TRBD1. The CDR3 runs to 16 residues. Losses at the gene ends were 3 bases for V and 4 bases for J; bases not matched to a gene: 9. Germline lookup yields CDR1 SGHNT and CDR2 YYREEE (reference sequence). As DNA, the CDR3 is TGTGCCAGCAGCTCCCTGACAGGGGGCTCATTCACTGAAGCTTTCTTT. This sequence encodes CASSSLTGGSFTEAFF.

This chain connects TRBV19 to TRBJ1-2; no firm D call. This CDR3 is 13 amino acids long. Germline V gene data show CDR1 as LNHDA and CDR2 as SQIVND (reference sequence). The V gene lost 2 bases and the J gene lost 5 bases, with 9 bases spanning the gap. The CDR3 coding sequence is TGTGCCAGTAGTATATCAGGTCCTTATGGCTACACCTTC. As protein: CASSISGPYGYTF.

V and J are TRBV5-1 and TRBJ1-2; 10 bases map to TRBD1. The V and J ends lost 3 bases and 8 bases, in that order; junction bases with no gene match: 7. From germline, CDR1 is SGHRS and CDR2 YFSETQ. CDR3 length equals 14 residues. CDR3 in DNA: TGCGCCAGCAGCTCAACCGGGACAGGGGACGGCTACACCTTC. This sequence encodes CASSSTGTGDGYTF. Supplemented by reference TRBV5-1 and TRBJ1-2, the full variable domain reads KAGVTQTPRYLIKTRGQQVTLSCSPISGHRSVSWYQQTPGQGLQFLFEYFSETQRNKGNFPGRFSGRQFSNSRSEMNVSTLELGDSALYLCASSSTGTGDGYTFGSGTRLTVV.

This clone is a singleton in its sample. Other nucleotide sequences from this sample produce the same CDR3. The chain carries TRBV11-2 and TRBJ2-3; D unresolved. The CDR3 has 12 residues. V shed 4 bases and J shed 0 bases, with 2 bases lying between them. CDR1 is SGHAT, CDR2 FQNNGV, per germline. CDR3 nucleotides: TGTGCCAGCAGCTCAAGCACAGATACGCAGTATTTT. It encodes CASSSSTDTQYF.

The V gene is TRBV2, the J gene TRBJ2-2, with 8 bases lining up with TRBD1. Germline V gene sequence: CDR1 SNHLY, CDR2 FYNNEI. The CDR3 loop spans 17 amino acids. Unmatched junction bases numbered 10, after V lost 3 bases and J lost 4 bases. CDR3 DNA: TGTGCCAGCAGTGACCGGCTTACAGGGGGAGGCACCGGGGAGCTGTTTTTT. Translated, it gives CASSDRLTGGGTGELFF.

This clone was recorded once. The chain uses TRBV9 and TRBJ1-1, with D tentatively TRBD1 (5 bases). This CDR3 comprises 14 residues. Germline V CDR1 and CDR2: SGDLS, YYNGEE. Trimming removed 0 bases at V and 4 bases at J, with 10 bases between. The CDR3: CASSVEGRGTEAFF. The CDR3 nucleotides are TGTGCCAGCAGCGTAGAGGGGCGGGGCACTGAAGCTTTCTTT.

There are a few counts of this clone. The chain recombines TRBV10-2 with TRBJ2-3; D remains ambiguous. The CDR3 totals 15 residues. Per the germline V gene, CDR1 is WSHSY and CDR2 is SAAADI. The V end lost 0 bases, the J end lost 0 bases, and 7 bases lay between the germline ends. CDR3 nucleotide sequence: TGCGCCAGCAGTGAGTCGCCCACTAGCACAGATACGCAGTATTTT. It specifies CASSESPTSTDTQYF.

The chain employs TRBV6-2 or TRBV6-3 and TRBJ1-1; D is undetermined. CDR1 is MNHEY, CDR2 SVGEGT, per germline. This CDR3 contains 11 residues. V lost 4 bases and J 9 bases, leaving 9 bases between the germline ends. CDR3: CASSFRGKAFF. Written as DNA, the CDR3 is TGTGCCAGCAGTTTCCGAGGGAAAGCTTTCTTT.

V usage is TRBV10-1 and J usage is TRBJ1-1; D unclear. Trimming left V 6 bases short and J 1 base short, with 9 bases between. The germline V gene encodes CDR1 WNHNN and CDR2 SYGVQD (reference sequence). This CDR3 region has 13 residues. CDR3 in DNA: TGCGCCAGCAGGGGCCAAAGGAACACTGAAGCTTTCTTT. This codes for CASRGQRNTEAFF.

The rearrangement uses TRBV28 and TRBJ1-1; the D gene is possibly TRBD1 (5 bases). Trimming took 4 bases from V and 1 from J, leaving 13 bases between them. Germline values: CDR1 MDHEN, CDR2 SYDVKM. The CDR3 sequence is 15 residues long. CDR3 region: CASSWGRGWNTEAFF. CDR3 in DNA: TGTGCCAGCAGTTGGGGGAGGGGCTGGAACACTGAAGCTTTCTTT.

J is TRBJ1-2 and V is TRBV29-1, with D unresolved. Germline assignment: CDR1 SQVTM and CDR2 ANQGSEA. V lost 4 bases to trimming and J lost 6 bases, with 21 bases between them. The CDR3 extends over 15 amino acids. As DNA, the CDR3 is TGCAGCGTTGGGTCCGGACGGGGTTTGGCACATGGCTACACCTTC. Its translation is CSVGSGRGLAHGYTF.

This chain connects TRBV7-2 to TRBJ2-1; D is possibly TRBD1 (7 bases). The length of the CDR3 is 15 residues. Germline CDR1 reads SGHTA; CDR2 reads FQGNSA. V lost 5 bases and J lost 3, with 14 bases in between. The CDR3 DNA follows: TGTGCCAGCAGCGCTTCCAGGGGGGTCTACAATGAGCAGTTCTTC. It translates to CASSASRGVYNEQFF.